These 7 T cell receptor beta chains originate from one sample sequenced in a study of shared clonotypes between healthy human individuals. Terminally differentiated effector memory CD45RA+ cells were excluded from the naive CD8 cells, which were CD45RO-negative and positively selected for CCR7. Here immunoSEQ multiplex PCR was the method, and the copy in TCRdb shows in-frame clones only, minus some. The sample lists about 1,800,000 clones, roughly 94% occurring once. Sequences were obtained from naive CD8+ T cells sorted from blood. These receptors were taken from a man aged 18 to 30 in good health.

Turning to this clone: The sample carries other DNA sequences with the same CDR3. The chain carries TRBV30 and TRBJ1-3; D is undetermined. Germline V CDR1 and CDR2: GTSNPN, SVGIG (reference sequence). The CDR3 totals 13 residues. Trimming took off 4 bases at V and 1 base at J, with 8 bases between the two ends. The CDR3 DNA reads TGTGCCTGGACCCTCGGATCTGGAAACACCATATATTTT. Translation: CAWTLGSGNTIYF.

The chain is built from TRBV5-1 and TRBJ2-7; 11 nucleotides agree with TRBD2. The CDR3 spans 16 residues. Trimming removed 3 bases from V and 3 bases from J; junction bases left unmatched: 8. Germline V CDR1 and CDR2: SGHRS, YFSETQ. The chain's CDR3 is CASSSMTSGTSYEQYF. CDR3 nucleotides: TGCGCCAGCAGCTCTATGACTAGCGGGACAAGCTACGAGCAGTACTTC.

Remarks on this clone: The sample carries other DNA sequences with the same CDR3. The chain has TRBV4-2 and TRBJ2-3; D perhaps matches TRBD2 (6 bases). CDR1 is LGHNA and CDR2 is YNFKEQ in the germline V gene. The ends were cut back, 3 bases at V and 5 bases at J, with 6 bases in the middle. The CDR3 spans 12 residues. CDR3 sequence: CASSQEGDTQYF. CDR3 bases: TGTGCCAGCAGCCAGGAGGGAGATACGCAGTATTTT.

Points on this clone: Other DNA sequences from this sample encode an identical CDR3 as well. J is TRBJ2-1 and V is TRBV6-5, with D possibly matching TRBD1 (6 bases). Looked up from germline, CDR1 is MNHEY and CDR2 is SVGAGI. This CDR3 has 15 residues. The ends were cut back, 3 bases at V and 2 bases at J, with 11 bases in the middle. CDR3 in amino acids: CASSYSAGAYNEQFF. DNA for the CDR3: TGTGCCAGCAGTTATTCGGCAGGGGCCTACAATGAGCAGTTCTTC.

This rearrangement joins TRBV2 to TRBJ1-4; possible D gene TRBD1, 5 bases. CDR3 length: 13 residues. The V gene's germline CDR1 is SNHLY and CDR2 FYNNEI. Trimming left V 8 bases short and J 0 bases short, with 7 bases between. Here the CDR3 reads CASLGATNEKLFF. The CDR3 nucleotides read TGTGCCAGCCTGGGGGCAACTAATGAAAAACTGTTTTTT.

The V gene is TRBV28, the J gene TRBJ2-7; 8 positions agree with TRBD2. The V and J ends lost 3 bases and 1 base, in that order; junction bases with no gene match: 8. The CDR3 spans 16 residues. From germline, CDR1 is MDHEN and CDR2 SYDVKM. The CDR3 DNA sequence: TGTGCCAGCAGTTTCGATAGGAAGCGGGGGTCCTACGAGCAGTACTTC. Amino acids: CASSFDRKRGSYEQYF.

This chain joins TRBV4-1 and TRBJ1-1; the D gene is possibly TRBD1 (6 bases). The CDR3 runs 14 residues. V was pared by 4 bases and J by 1 base, with 10 bases between. Germline loops: CDR1 MGHRA, CDR2 YSYEKL. CDR3 sequence reads: CASSLQDRNTEAFF. For the CDR3, the DNA is TGCGCCAGCAGCCTTCAGGACAGGAACACTGAAGCTTTCTTT.